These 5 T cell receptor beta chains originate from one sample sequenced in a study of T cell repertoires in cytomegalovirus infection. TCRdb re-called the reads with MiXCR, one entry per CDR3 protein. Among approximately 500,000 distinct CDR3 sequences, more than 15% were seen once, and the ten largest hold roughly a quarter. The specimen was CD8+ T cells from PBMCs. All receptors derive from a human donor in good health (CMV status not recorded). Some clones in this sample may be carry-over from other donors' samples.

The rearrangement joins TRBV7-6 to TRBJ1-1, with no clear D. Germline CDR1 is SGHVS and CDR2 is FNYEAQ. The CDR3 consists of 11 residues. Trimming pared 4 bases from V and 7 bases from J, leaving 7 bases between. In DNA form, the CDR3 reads TGTGCCAGCAGCTCCCAACTTGAAGCTTTCTTT. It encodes CASSSQLEAFF.

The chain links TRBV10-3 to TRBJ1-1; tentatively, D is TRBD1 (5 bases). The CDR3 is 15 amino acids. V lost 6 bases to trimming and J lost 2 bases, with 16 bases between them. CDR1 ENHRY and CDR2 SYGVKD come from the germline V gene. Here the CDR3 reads CAISRTTTENTEAFF. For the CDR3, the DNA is TGTGCCATCAGCCGCACCACGACAGAAAACACTGAAGCTTTCTTT.

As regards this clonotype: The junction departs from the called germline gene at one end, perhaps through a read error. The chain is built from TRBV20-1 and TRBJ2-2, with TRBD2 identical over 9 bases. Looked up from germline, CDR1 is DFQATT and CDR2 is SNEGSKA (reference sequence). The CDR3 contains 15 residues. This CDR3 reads CGATATSGHTGELFF. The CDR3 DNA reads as TGTGGGGCGACCGCGACTAGCGGTCACACCGGGGAGCTGTTTTTT.

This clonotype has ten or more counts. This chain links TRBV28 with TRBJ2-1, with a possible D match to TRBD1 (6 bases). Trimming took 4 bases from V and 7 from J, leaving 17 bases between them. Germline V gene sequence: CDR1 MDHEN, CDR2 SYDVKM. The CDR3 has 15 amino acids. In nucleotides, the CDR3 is TGTGCCAGCAGTTACATTTTGACAGGAGCAAATGAGCAGTTCTTC. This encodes CASSYILTGANEQFF.

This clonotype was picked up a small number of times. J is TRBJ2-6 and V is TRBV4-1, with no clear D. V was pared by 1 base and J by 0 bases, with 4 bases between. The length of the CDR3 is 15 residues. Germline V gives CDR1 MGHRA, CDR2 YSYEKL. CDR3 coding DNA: TGCGCCAGCAGCCAAGTTTACTCTGGGGCCAACGTCCTGACTTTC. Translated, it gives CASSQVYSGANVLTF.